Included here is one T cell receptor (beta chain) sequence, with context. This clone was seen a single time. Its cognate antigen has yet to be identified. No per-base quality is available; no much larger clone lies one base away. CD8 naive samples consisted of CD45RO-negative cells that were positively selected for CCR7, yielding a CD45RA+CCR7+ population without TemRA cells. The donors were healthy, HIV-negative adults who had no recently reported acute infections or vaccinations. Every donor was a Caucasian adult living in Nashville, Tennessee, USA. Blood was collected by leukapheresis, and PBMCs were isolated by Ficoll-Histopaque density gradient centrifugation and then cryopreserved in liquid nitrogen vapor phase. Analytical flow cytometry was used to check the purity and quantity of each magnetically sorted T cell population. Each sorted fraction had its genomic DNA isolated and then quantified by UV absorbance on a Nanodrop 2000c.

The germline V gene (reference sequence) provides CDR1 MNHEY and CDR2 SMNVEV. From the cysteine up to the phenylalanine, the CDR3 has a length of 16 residues. CDR3 DNA only is kept here, 48 bases in frame from base 1. Trimming at the junction amounts to 1 base on V and 0 bases on J, and the germline ends lie 13 bases apart. The data belong to a study of shared clonotypes between healthy human individuals (TCRdb year 2020). For the wider study: A couple of women and a few men aged 18 to 49 years were included in the cohort. Per donor, three plates each were used for CD4 naive and CD4 memory, two for CD8 naive, and one for CD8 memory. To estimate repertoire size and how much clonotype sharing occurs between individuals, the study deeply sequenced the blood TCR repertoires of five or six healthy adults. Libraries were prepared and TCR repertoires were sequenced by different laboratories using diverse techniques, in order to increase sequencing depth and limit assay-specific biases. Each donor's leukapheresis produced roughly between roughly 0.85 and 9 billion PBMCs.

Study-wide findings and limitations: Naive subsets generally had larger estimated clonotype richness than memory subsets. Because the study included a small number of donors, the genetic and exposure-history diversity represented was limited. Clonotypes shared by all four sorted-subset donors showed higher generation probabilities than non-shared clonotypes. Across a handful of donors, approximately 5% of naive CD4, 3% to 4% of naive CD8, 2.3% of memory CD4, and approximately 0.4% of memory CD8 clonotypes were shared. Even with the large sequencing depth, rarefaction of the sorted-subset datasets indicated that sequencing was incomplete. Sampling was restricted to blood, and TCR repertoires in tissues likely differ from the TCR repertoires found in blood. Pairwise subsampling led to the expectation that sequencing depth would affect the degree of clonotype sharing among donors.

TCR CDR3 regions were amplified from genomic DNA by multiplex PCR using the deep immunoSEQ assay. For each cell subset, the extracted genomic DNA was distributed evenly across all wells of several immunoSEQ 96-well plates, and each plate served as one replicate. For sorted subsets, 200 to 250 ng genomic DNA, equal to tens of thousands of T cell genomes, was loaded into each replicate PCR. Purified libraries were measured with a Qubit 3.0 fluorometer, size-checked on a Bioanalyzer 2100, and measured again with the KAPA Library Quantification kit. A separate single-read 150-cycle Illumina NextSeq 550 flow cell was used to sequence each immunoSEQ 96-well plate. Under the source paper's analysis protocol: Because the immunoSEQ output held only junctional sequences and lacked quality scores, the filtering could not match the filtering applied to full-length reads. Sequences were annotated with PyIR, a Python wrapper for IgBLAST v1.9, and V/J genes and CDR3 were assigned using IMGT germline references. Reads were removed for weak V/J assignments (E-value above 1e-6), missing CDR3, stop codons, out-of-frame junctions, or ambiguous translated residues. V3J clonotypes were defined by identical inferred V gene, J gene, and CDR3 amino acid sequence. The percentage overlap between two repertoires was calculated by dividing the number of shared unique clonotypes by the size of the smaller repertoire. Richness of each repertoire was evaluated using RTK rarefaction, the Chao1 estimator, and Recon v2.1 estimates of unobserved clonotypes. OLGA was used to compute generation probabilities for all TCRbeta clonotypes that the gDNA method yielded from a few donors. Not all clones reach the TCRdb copy of this immuneACCESS table, which keeps in-frame sequences only. Checked studies attribute under half of the gap to unresolved V genes and leave the rest unexplained. D and trimming come from the DNA, and the V and J calls and clone size come from that table. Recorded for this sample are millions of clones; about 92% of them occurred a single time. The biggest ten clones account for about 1.5% of the sample.

In this chain, TRBV27 is recombined with TRBJ2-7; the D gene assignment is ambiguous. This receptor was obtained from a man between 18 and 29 years old in good health. Some clones in this sample may be carry-over from other donors' samples. Sequencing input: naive CD8+ T cells from PBMCs. Taken with the paper, the label for cell subset or site translates to: CD45RA+CCR7+. The nucleotides read TGTGCCAGCAGTTTATTTGGTGGTCCGAGCTCCTACGAGCAGTACTTC. This gives the protein CASSLFGGPSSYEQYF.